The subject of this entry is one TCR beta chain. This sample includes further DNA sequences coding for the same CDR3. This record comes from a study of shared clonotypes between healthy human individuals. The assay was run at deep level. In the study's own analysis: With immunoSEQ giving junction-only sequences and no quality scores, filtering differed. TCRdb's table, derived via immunoSEQ multiplex PCR, lists solely in-frame clones and lacks some. D and trimming were read from the DNA, whereas the V and J calls and clone size are those reported in that table. The repertoire holds about 2.5 million clones, with just under 95% as singletons. This clonotype originated in a young man in good health. Some clones in this sample may be carry-over from other donors' samples. Sequencing was done on a sample of naive CD4+ T cells from PBMCs. Regarding subset: CD45RA+ positively selected.

CDR3 coding DNA: TGCGCCAGCAGCCCCAGGGGGGGGGAGACCCAGTACTTC. Its translation: CASSPRGGETQYF. This sequence joins TRBV5-1 and TRBJ2-5; D may match TRBD1 or TRBD2 (7 bases each). The CDR3 runs 13 residues. Germline loops: CDR1 SGHRS, CDR2 YFSETQ. Deletions cut 4 bases from V and 5 bases from J, with 12 bases between. The complete variable domain, with remaining parts taken from reference TRBV5-1 and TRBJ2-5, reads KAGVTQTPRYLIKTRGQQVTLSCSPISGHRSVSWYQQTPGQGLQFLFEYFSETQRNKGNFPGRFSGRQFSNSRSEMNVSTLELGDSALYLCASSPRGGETQYFGPGTRLLVL.